These 10 T cell receptor beta chains originate from one sample sequenced in a study of T cell responses to AZD1222 COVID-19 vaccine. Profiling relied on immunoSEQ multiplex PCR, and the TCRdb table lists in-frame clones only, not all of them. The sample yields 110,000 or so clones, approximately 86% seen once. The sample here was peripheral blood, taken 28 days after the second AZD1222 dose. The receptors were sampled from an adult who received the AZD1222 COVID-19 vaccine.

The chain has TRBV30 and TRBJ2-1; D is perhaps TRBD1 (5 bases). The V gene lost 0 bases and the J gene lost 8 bases, with 14 bases spanning the gap. In germline, CDR1 is GTSNPN, CDR2 SVGIG (reference sequence). The CDR3 spans 14 residues. CDR3 sequence (DNA): TGTGCCTGGAGTGTAGGGTTTCAGGGTGATGAGCAGTTCTTC. Translation: CAWSVGFQGDEQFF.

The chain uses TRBV7-2 and TRBJ2-2; D ambiguous. CDR1 and CDR2 (germline): SGHTA, FQGNSA. V lost 7 bases and J 1 base, leaving 10 bases between the germline ends. This CDR3 spans 14 amino acids. This CDR3 reads CASTGKENTGELFF. Written as DNA, the CDR3 is TGTGCCAGCACCGGAAAAGAGAACACCGGGGAGCTGTTTTTT.

To note about this clone: In the same sample, other DNA sequences code for this CDR3. The rearrangement joins TRBV12-3 or TRBV12-4 to TRBJ2-3, with no clear D. The CDR3 runs 12 residues. Trimming removed 3 bases from V and 6 bases from J, with 7 bases in between. The DNA for the CDR3 is TGTGCCAGCAGTTTTGACCCGGATACGCAGTATTTT. The encoded protein is CASSFDPDTQYF.

V and J are TRBV3-1 (or the pseudogene TRBV3-2) and TRBJ1-6; perhaps TRBD1 as D (5 bases). This CDR3 has 13 residues. The ends were cut back, 2 bases at V and 15 bases at J, with 14 bases in the middle. The germline CDR1 and CDR2 sequences are LGHDT and YNNKEL (reference sequence). CDR3 protein: CASSQMRGRGLHF. The CDR3, as DNA: TGTGCCAGCAGCCAAATGAGGGGCCGGGGCCTCCACTTT.

The genes are TRBV29-1 and TRBJ1-2, with unresolved D. Trimming shortened V by 5 bases and J by 1 base, and 11 bases separated the two germline ends. The germline V gene encodes CDR1 SQVTM and CDR2 ANQGSEA. The CDR3 loop spans 13 amino acids. CDR3: CSVHQEDNYGYTF. The DNA for the CDR3 is TGCAGCGTTCATCAGGAAGATAACTATGGCTACACCTTC.

This chain links TRBV4-3 with TRBJ1-6; D is unresolved. Deletions cut 1 base from V and 2 bases from J, with 3 bases between. CDR3 length equals 14 residues. The germline V gene encodes CDR1 LGHNA and CDR2 YSLEER. As DNA, the CDR3 is TGCGCCAGCAGCCAAGGGCCCTATAATTCACCCCTCCACTTT. It encodes CASSQGPYNSPLHF.

This chain joins TRBV9 and TRBJ1-1; weak D call: TRBD1 (5 bases). The germline V and J ends were trimmed by 3 bases and 0 bases, with 9 bases remaining between them. The CDR3 length is 14 residues. Germline V gene sequence: CDR1 SGDLS, CDR2 YYNGEE. CDR3 residues: CASSGGTLNTEAFF. CDR3 nucleotides: TGTGCCAGCAGCGGGGGGACGTTGAACACTGAAGCTTTCTTT.

This CDR3 is CASSPLGTRGELFF. The DNA for the CDR3 is TGTGCCAGCAGCCCTCTAGGTACAAGAGGGGAACTGTTTTTT. The chain links TRBV7-2 to TRBJ1-4; tentatively, D is TRBD1 (5 bases). V lost 5 bases to trimming and J lost 12 bases, with 19 bases between them. The V gene's germline CDR1 is SGHTA and CDR2 FQGNSA. The CDR3 consists of 14 residues.

The rearrangement links TRBV7-9 to TRBJ2-7; possibly TRBD2 for D (6 bases). The CDR3 length is 15 residues. From germline, CDR1 is SEHNR and CDR2 FQNEAQ (reference sequence). V was clipped by 2 bases and J by 0 bases, with 11 bases between them. CDR3 sequence: CASSLIGGSSYEQYF. CDR3 bases: TGTGCCAGCAGCTTAATTGGGGGGTCCTCCTACGAGCAGTACTTC.

This clone occurred once. V gene TRBV7-8 combines with J gene TRBJ1-5; the D gene is possibly TRBD1 (5 bases). This CDR3 has 15 amino acids. CDR1 is SGHVS, CDR2 FQNEAQ, per germline. The V gene lost 3 bases and the J gene lost 3 bases, with 12 bases spanning the gap. CDR3 residues: CASSFGSGNNQPQHF. The CDR3 DNA sequence: TGTGCCAGCAGCTTTGGGTCAGGGAACAATCAGCCCCAGCATTTT.